This record looks at one T cell receptor (beta chain) sequence and its context. No cognate antigen has been identified for it. No quality values exist for individual bases; no much larger clone is one base distant. The immunoSEQ Assay, a bias-controlled multiplex PCR, was used to amplify TCRbeta CDR3 regions from genomic DNA. In the source study's methods: The number of nucleated cells in each sample was estimated by amplification of reference gene primers within the assay. Sequence reads were collapsed and filtered to measure the absolute abundance of every unique TCRbeta CDR3 rearrangement. Productive Simpson clonality was computed per sample as the square root of Simpson's diversity index over productive rearrangements. Not all clones reach the TCRdb copy of this immuneACCESS table, which keeps in-frame sequences only. Checked studies attribute under half of the gap to unresolved V genes and leave the rest unexplained. V, J and clone size are those of that table, while D and trimming were read from the DNA. The sample profile shows roughly 130,000 clones; about 87% of them were found once. Over 3.5% of the sample is taken by the ten largest.

These data come from a study of blood T cell repertoires in COVID-19 (dated by TCRdb to about 2020). Regarding the research as a whole: Samples covering the acute and convalescent phases of COVID-19 were provided by collaborators in the United States, Italy and Spain. A de-identified subject ID, COVID-19 status, age in years and sex were almost always included in the sample metadata. The dataset comprised deeply sampled blood TCRbeta repertoires from subjects exposed to, actively infected with, or recovered from COVID-19. The samples were drawn from two sources: the first 160 participants of the ongoing ImmuneRACE study, and 950 to 1,500 subjects contributed by 6 global collaborators. The repertoires were released in a freely available public database meant as a resource for research on the immune response to SARS-CoV-2. Where HLA class I and class II types were available, the types were taken from metadata supplied by the sample provider, not from assay-based typing. The prospective study material was composed of cDNA or gDNA derived from T cells, B-cell-depleted T cells, or PBMCs. What the study reported, not specific to this receptor: The amount of clinical and demographic metadata varied by source and participant and was provided uncurated.

Spanning cysteine to phenylalanine, the CDR3 consists of 18 amino acids. Only the CDR3 DNA is retained, 54 bases long and in frame from the first base. Trimming takes 0 bases off V and 0 bases off J; junction bases not matched to a gene: 2. Taken from the germline V gene, the CDR1 and CDR2 loops are KGHDR and SFDVKD. Whole blood was collected in K2EDTA tubes by collaborating institutions according to the institutions' own protocols. For TCRbeta analysis, collaborators shipped samples in one of three forms: frozen whole blood, isolated PBMCs, or DNA extracted from either of those sample types. The receptor was isolated from a woman aged 55-69 years with acute or convalescent COVID-19. Sequenced: peripheral blood. The rearranged segments are TRBV24-1 and TRBJ2-3, with TRBD2 identical over 13 junction bases. The CDR3 region reads CATSDLGTSGESTDTQYF. The DNA reads as follows: TGTGCCACCAGTGATTTGGGGACTAGCGGGGAAAGCACAGATACGCAGTATTTT.